This T cell receptor (beta chain) came from a study of preoperative IRX-2 immunotherapy in early breast cancer. Assay used: immunoSEQ multiplex PCR; TCRdb lists only in-frame clones, some missing. The sample lists about 67,000 clones, approximately 93% occurring once. Treatment described: preoperative locoregional IRX-2 cytokine immunotherapy. Patients received preoperative, locoregional IRX-2 cytokine immunotherapy in a phase Ib study. The V and J ends lost 4 bases and 6 bases respectively, with 9 bases between them. Germline CDR1 SGHTA, CDR2 FQGTGA. CDR3 size: 13 residues. Sampling was done from a patient treated with IRX-2 immunotherapy. The TCR comes from a human donor with breast cancer. V and J are TRBV7-3 and TRBJ2-2; D is uncertain. As DNA, the CDR3 is TGTGCCAGCAGCTCTGACCCTTCCGGGGAGCTGTTTTTT. Translating it yields CASSSDPSGELFF.